Listed below are T cell receptor beta chains from one sample, sequenced in a study of shared clonotypes between healthy human individuals. Produced via immunoSEQ multiplex PCR; TCRdb's table is partial and in-frame only. Found here are some 1.1 million clones, 60% to 80% of them singletons; the top ten hold almost 0.9%. The sequencing input was memory CD4+ T cells from PBMCs. The receptors here all came from a young man in good health. Some clones in this sample may be carry-over from other donors' samples. The CDR3 runs from the conserved cysteine through the conserved F or W. The D gene is left open where the match is weak. The size of a clone is reported for some rows only, either as once, few or many, or as a class for expanded clones.

DNA | CDR3 | D | J | size | V
TGTGCCAGCAGCCCAGGACAGGGGGTTTGGAATGAGCAGTTCTTC | CASSPGQGVWNEQFF | TRBD1 | TRBJ2-1 | . | TRBV11-3
TGTGCCAGCAGCTTAACCCTGGCAGGGCAAGAGACCCAGTACTTC | CASSLTLAGQETQYF | . | TRBJ2-5 | . | TRBV7-3
TGTGCCAGCAGCTTGGGGTACCAGGCCAGCGAGCAGTACTTC | CASSLGYQASEQYF | . | TRBJ2-7 | . | TRBV5-6
TGCGCCAGCAGCACCGGACTAGCGGCTCAAGAGACCCAGTACTTC | CASSTGLAAQETQYF | TRBD2 | TRBJ2-5 | . | TRBV5-1
TGTGCCAGCAGCTTAGTGGCTAGCGGGAACTACGAGCAGTACTTC | CASSLVASGNYEQYF | TRBD2 | TRBJ2-7 | . | TRBV11-2
TGTGCCAGCAGTAACCATGGCTACACCTTC | CASSNHGYTF | . | TRBJ1-2 | few | TRBV28
TGCAGCGCTCCGGGACAGGGAACCGGGGAGCTGTTTTTT | CSAPGQGTGELFF | TRBD1 | TRBJ2-2 | . | TRBV29-1
TGTGCCAGCAGTAGAGGACTGAGGAGCTCCTACGAGCAGTACTTC | CASSRGLRSSYEQYF | . | TRBJ2-7 | . | TRBV6-6
TGTGCCAGCAGCCCAGCCGGGCGACAGCCCCAGCATTTT | CASSPAGRQPQHF | . | TRBJ1-5 | few | TRBV7-9
TGTGCCAGCAGCTTAGGCCGGGACAGGGTAATAGAGACCCAGTACTTC | CASSLGRDRVIETQYF | TRBD1 | TRBJ2-5 | . | TRBV11-1
TGTGCCAGCACCCCGCGGGAGTTGTACACCGGGGAGCTGTTTTTT | CASTPRELYTGELFF | TRBD2 | TRBJ2-2 | . | TRBV6-1
TGTGCCAGCAGCCCTCAGACAGGGTCCCTGGGCGAGCAGTACTTC | CASSPQTGSLGEQYF | TRBD1 | TRBJ2-7 | few | TRBV11-1
TGTGCCAGCAGTAAGGACAGGGAGAATCAGCCCCAGCATTTT | CASSKDRENQPQHF | TRBD1 | TRBJ1-5 | . | TRBV28
TGTGCCAGCAGCCTTAGGGACGCTTTCCCCTACGAGCAGTACTTC | CASSLRDAFPYEQYF | . | TRBJ2-7 | . | TRBV5-8
TGTGCCTGGGGGGGCCCCAAAGCGGGGAGGGAAAAACTGTTTTTT | CAWGGPKAGREKLFF | . | TRBJ1-4 | . | TRBV30
TGTGCCAGCCAACAGGGAACCTCCTACAATGAGCAGTTCTTC | CASQQGTSYNEQFF | . | TRBJ2-1 | . | TRBV7-2
TGTGCCATCAGGGGCGGTTCGGCAGATACGCAGTATTTT | CAIRGGSADTQYF | . | TRBJ2-3 | . | TRBV10-3
TGTGCCAGCGGCAACGAGGCGAACTATGGCTACACCTTC | CASGNEANYGYTF | . | TRBJ1-2 | . | TRBV7-9
TGTGCCAGCAGCCGAGGGACAGGGGGTGGAAACACCATATATTTT | CASSRGTGGGNTIYF | TRBD1 | TRBJ1-3 | . | TRBV5-6
TGTGCCAGCAGCCAAACTGCTGATAGCGGGTTCGGGAACCCCACCCAAAACATTCAGTACTTC | CASSQTADSGFGNPTQNIQYF | TRBD2 | TRBJ2-4 | . | TRBV4-2
TGTGCCAGCAGTTTATTTGCTCGGGACGCTTTCTTT | CASSLFARDAFF | . | TRBJ1-1 | . | TRBV28
TGTGCCAGCTCACCAAGATCCGCACAAGTGCCCTTCTCCTACGAGCAGTACTTC | CASSPRSAQVPFSYEQYF | . | TRBJ2-7 | . | TRBV18
TGCGCCAGCAGCCTGCTGAACCTAGCCAAAAACATTCAGTACTTC | CASSLLNLAKNIQYF | . | TRBJ2-4 | . | TRBV4-1
TGTGCCAGCAGACAGGTGTCTGAAGGCTACACCTTC | CASRQVSEGYTF | . | TRBJ1-2 | . | TRBV6-5
TGTGCCAGCAAAGATCGGACCTTCGGAGAGCAGTACTTC | CASKDRTFGEQYF | . | TRBJ2-7 | . | TRBV6-6
TGTGCCAGCAGCTTGGGGAATAAAGAGACCCAGTACTTC | CASSLGNKETQYF | . | TRBJ2-5 | once | TRBV5-4
TGTGCCAGCAGCCAAGTCGGGGGGGCAGCGGAGAACACCGGGGAGCTGTTTTTT | CASSQVGGAAENTGELFF | TRBD2 | TRBJ2-2 | . | TRBV4-2
TGCGCCAGCGGCGAAAGGACTAGCGGGAGTGGATCGACCCAGTACTTC | CASGERTSGSGSTQYF | TRBD2 | TRBJ2-5 | . | TRBV5-1
TGCGCCAGCAGCCACCTGGACTCACCCAGGGGTCCTCGCTACGAGCAGTACTTC | CASSHLDSPRGPRYEQYF | . | TRBJ2-7 | . | TRBV4-1
TGTGCCAGCAGTTTAGGTGTCCCAAACACCATATATTTT | CASSLGVPNTIYF | . | TRBJ1-3 | . | TRBV28
TGTGCCTGGAGTGATTCCGTCGGACAGGACATTACCTACGAGCAGTACTTC | CAWSDSVGQDITYEQYF | TRBD1 | TRBJ2-7 | few | TRBV30
TGCAGCGTTGAAAGGGGACGGCGGGGCGAGACCCAGTACTTC | CSVERGRRGETQYF | . | TRBJ2-5 | . | TRBV29-1
TGTGCCAGCAGCTTAAACGTTCATGAAAATGAGCAGTTCTTC | CASSLNVHENEQFF | . | TRBJ2-1 | . | TRBV7-3
TGTGCCAGCAGCCAAACCGGGACAGGATCCTACAATGAGCAGTTCTTC | CASSQTGTGSYNEQFF | TRBD1 | TRBJ2-1 | once | TRBV27
TGTGCCAGCAGCAGACACAGAGAAGAGACCCAGTACTTC | CASSRHREETQYF | . | TRBJ2-5 | . | TRBV7-3
TGCAGCGTTGGGGGGACAGACTCCTACAATGAGCAGTTCTTC | CSVGGTDSYNEQFF | TRBD1 | TRBJ2-1 | many | TRBV29-1
TGTGCCAGCTCACCGGACAGGGGGCTCGGCTACACCTTC | CASSPDRGLGYTF | TRBD1 | TRBJ1-2 | . | TRBV18
TGTGCCAGCACCGGAGTGGGGACACCGGCTTTCTTT | CASTGVGTPAFF | . | TRBJ1-1 | few | TRBV27
TGTGCCTGGAGGGGTGATACCTACGAGCAGTACTTC | CAWRGDTYEQYF | . | TRBJ2-7 | once | TRBV30
TGTGCCAGCAGTCAACTAGCGGGAGGTTACAATGAGCAGTTCTTC | CASSQLAGGYNEQFF | TRBD2 | TRBJ2-1 | . | TRBV28
TGTGCCAGCAGCTTGGGCCAGGGGGCGGAAAAACTGTTTTTT | CASSLGQGAEKLFF | TRBD1 | TRBJ1-4 | once | TRBV5-4
TGTGCCAGCAGCTGGGGGACCGTCTATGGCTACACCTTC | CASSWGTVYGYTF | . | TRBJ1-2 | . | TRBV11-2
TGTGCCAGCAGCTCAGGACTAGCGGGAGATCAGCAGTACTTC | CASSSGLAGDQQYF | TRBD2 | TRBJ2-7 | . | TRBV7-2
TGTGCCAGCAGCTTAGTTGTGGGCAACAAGCCAACTGGCGAGCAGTACTTC | CASSLVVGNKPTGEQYF | . | TRBJ2-7 | few | TRBV7-8
TGCAGCGTTGAAGGCTCAGACTATGGCTACACCTTC | CSVEGSDYGYTF | . | TRBJ1-2 | . | TRBV29-1
TGTGCCACCAGCAGAGATCATACCGGGGAGCTGTTTTTT | CATSRDHTGELFF | . | TRBJ2-2 | . | TRBV15
TGTGCCAGCAGCCCCGACAGAACTAACACCGGGGAGCTGTTTTTT | CASSPDRTNTGELFF | . | TRBJ2-2 | . | TRBV11-2
TGTGCCAGCAGTTTTGATGTGTACATGAACACTGAAGCTTTCTTT | CASSFDVYMNTEAFF | . | TRBJ1-1 | . | TRBV27
TGTGCCAGCAGCAACATAGCGGGAGCTAACGAGCAGTACTTC | CASSNIAGANEQYF | TRBD2 | TRBJ2-7 | many | TRBV6-5
TGCGCCAGCAGCTTAATAGCGGGAGGCGCCGGGGAGCTGTTTTTT | CASSLIAGGAGELFF | TRBD2 | TRBJ2-2 | . | TRBV5-1
TGTGCCAGCAGTAGTAACAATCAGCCCCAGCATTTT | CASSSNNQPQHF | . | TRBJ1-5 | . | TRBV27
TGTGCCAGCAGTGTGTCGGACGGAACAGATACGCAGTATTTT | CASSVSDGTDTQYF | . | TRBJ2-3 | . | TRBV2
TGTGCCAGCAGTTACGGCGGGGCGAGTTCCTACGAGCAGTACTTC | CASSYGGASSYEQYF | . | TRBJ2-7 | . | TRBV28
TGTGCCAGCTCACAACAGGGTCTAGGACAGCCCCAGCATTTT | CASSQQGLGQPQHF | . | TRBJ1-5 | . | TRBV18
TGTGCCAGCAGGGAACCGGGACAGGGTTATGGCTACACCTTC | CASREPGQGYGYTF | TRBD1 | TRBJ1-2 | . | TRBV27
TGTGCCAGCAGCTACTCCTCGGGGCGAGGGGCATACGAGCAGTACTTC | CASSYSSGRGAYEQYF | . | TRBJ2-7 | . | TRBV7-6
TGCGCCAGCAGGTATACTAGCGGGAGCCAGGGTAATGAGCAGTTCTTC | CASRYTSGSQGNEQFF | TRBD2 | TRBJ2-1 | . | TRBV5-1
TGTGCCAGCAGCTTAGACAATAACTATGGCTACACCTTC | CASSLDNNYGYTF | . | TRBJ1-2 | . | TRBV7-3
TGTGCCAGCAGCGTCGGGAGGCTGGGGGAGCAGTACTTC | CASSVGRLGEQYF | TRBD2 | TRBJ2-7 | . | TRBV2